Shown below are 23 T cell receptor beta chains from a single sample sequenced in a study of blood T cell repertoires in COVID-19. Assay: immunoSEQ multiplex PCR; the TCRdb copy retains only in-frame clones and omits some. Of about 46,000 clones listed, 87% are singletons. The sample was peripheral blood. The receptors stem from a human donor in a cohort sampled during active COVID-19.

This clone was detected only once. V is TRBV4-3 and J is TRBJ1-1, with TRBD1 matching 9 bases. The V gene end was trimmed by 2 bases and the J gene end by 1 base; junction bases not matched to a gene: 8. The CDR3 runs to 17 residues. CDR1 is LGHNA and CDR2 is YSLEER in the germline V gene. The CDR3 nucleotides read TGCGCCAGCAGCCAACCGGGACAGGGAAAGGCGAACACTGAAGCTTTCTTT. This gives the protein CASSQPGQGKANTEAFF.

The chain combines TRBV6-5 with TRBJ1-4; 8 bases align to TRBD1. This CDR3 region has 15 residues. V dropped 7 bases and J dropped 8; count of bases not matched to a gene: 12. Per germline, CDR1 MNHEY and CDR2 SVGAGI. The CDR3 sequence: CASNLGTGQGEKLFF. The DNA for the CDR3 is TGTGCCAGCAACCTAGGGACAGGCCAAGGGGAAAAACTGTTTTTT.

The chain is built from TRBV14 and TRBJ2-6; tentatively, D is TRBD2 (5 bases). Germline V lookup: CDR1 SGHDN, CDR2 FVKESK. V was clipped by 2 bases and J by 4 bases, with 9 bases between them. The CDR3 covers 15 residues. In nucleotides, the CDR3 is TGTGCCAGCAGCCAACGGGGATCCGGGGCCAACGTCCTGACTTTC. Its translation is CASSQRGSGANVLTF.

V and J are TRBV15 and TRBJ2-5; 9 nucleotides agree with TRBD1. The CDR3 length is 15 residues. The V gene end was trimmed by 3 bases and the J gene end by 1 base; junction bases not matched to a gene: 3. CDR1 and CDR2 from the germline V gene are LNHNV and YYDKDF (reference sequence). CDR3 DNA: TGTGCCACCAGCAGGGACAGGGGAGCCCAAGAGACCCAGTACTTC. It specifies CATSRDRGAQETQYF.

The table lists this clone with a count of one. The chain employs TRBV2 and TRBJ2-2; weak D call: TRBD1 (5 bases). V was shortened by 4 bases and J by 4 bases, with 10 bases between the two germline ends. Germline CDR1 is SNHLY and CDR2 is FYNNEI. This CDR3 is built from 14 residues. CDR3 sequence reads: CASSVFRATGELFF. The DNA for the CDR3 is TGTGCCAGCAGTGTATTCAGGGCCACCGGGGAGCTGTTTTTT. Full variable domain (remainder filled in from reference TRBV2 and TRBJ2-2): EPEVTQTPSHQVTQMGQEVILRCVPISNHLYFYWYRQILGQKVEFLVSFYNNEISEKSEIFDDQFSVERPDGSNFTLKIRSTKLEDSAMYFCASSVFRATGELFFGEGSRLTVL.

The DNA of the CDR3 is TGTGCCAGCAGCTTGACAGGGGGGCTCGAGCAGTACTTC. Translation gives CASSLTGGLEQYF. The rearrangement uses TRBV5-4 and TRBJ2-7; 8 positions match TRBD1. The CDR3 loop spans 13 amino acids. V trimming: 1 base; J trimming: 6 bases; junction bases outside the gene matches: 3. Germline CDR1 is SGHNT and CDR2 is YYREEE (reference sequence).

The chain combines TRBV18 with TRBJ2-7; TRBD1 matches at 7 bases. The CDR3 sequence is 14 residues long. Germline loops: CDR1 KGHSH, CDR2 LQKENI. J lost 5 bases, V lost 6 bases, and 10 bases had no gene match. The CDR3 nucleotides read TGTGCCAGCTCCCGCGAACTCGACAGGGACGAGCAGTACTTC. Its translation is CASSRELDRDEQYF.

The chain recombines TRBV15 with TRBJ1-1; the match to TRBD1 covers 12 bases. This CDR3 spans 15 amino acids. With 5 bases clipped from V and 5 bases from J, the junction kept 6 bases outside the gene matches. Germline CDR1 LNHNV, CDR2 YYDKDF (reference sequence). Here the CDR3 reads CATSGDRGLGTEAFF. CDR3 nucleotides: TGTGCCACCAGCGGGGACAGGGGGCTGGGAACTGAAGCTTTCTTT.

The count of this clone is one. The rearrangement uses TRBV7-3 and TRBJ1-4, with a weak D call TRBD1 (5 bases). CDR1 and CDR2 (germline): SGHTA, FQGTGA. Trimming removed 6 bases at V and 4 bases at J, with 15 bases between. The CDR3 totals 15 residues. The CDR3 is CASRREGDFNEKLFF. The CDR3 nucleotides read TGTGCCAGCAGACGTGAAGGGGACTTTAATGAAAAACTGTTTTTT.

This clone was detected only once. The chain is built from TRBV28 and TRBJ1-5; D may be TRBD1 (6 bases). Germline CDR1 reads MDHEN; CDR2 reads SYDVKM. The CDR3 sequence is 16 residues long. The germline V and J ends were trimmed by 1 base and 3 bases, with 13 bases remaining between them. CDR3 amino acids: CASSLLAGAINQPQHF. CDR3 nucleotides: TGTGCCAGCAGTTTATTGGCAGGGGCGATCAATCAGCCCCAGCATTTT.

The chain has TRBV7-9 and TRBJ1-2; tentative D call: TRBD1 (6 bases). This CDR3 is built from 17 residues. Germline-derived CDR1 and CDR2 are SEHNR and FQNEAQ (reference sequence). V was shortened by 5 bases and J by 2 bases, with 21 bases between the two germline ends. As DNA, the CDR3 is TGTGCCAGCAGCGCAACTCTAACAGGGATAGGGAACTATGGCTACACCTTC. Its translation is CASSATLTGIGNYGYTF.

The rearrangement uses TRBV4-3 and TRBJ1-2; weak D call: TRBD1 (5 bases). Per germline, CDR1 LGHNA and CDR2 YSLEER. Trimming cost V 4 bases and J 0 bases, with 12 bases left between them. The CDR3 has 15 residues. CDR3 sequence: CASSPEDRPNYGYTF. The DNA for the CDR3 is TGCGCCAGCAGCCCCGAAGACAGACCTAACTATGGCTACACCTTC.

V usage is TRBV5-1 and J usage is TRBJ1-2; D is unclear. The CDR3 length is 15 residues. V was trimmed by 0 bases and J by 4 bases, leaving 13 bases between them. In germline, CDR1 is SGHRS, CDR2 YFSETQ. The CDR3 protein is CASSLVEGFSYGYTF. The CDR3 coding sequence is TGCGCCAGCAGCTTGGTCGAGGGATTCAGCTATGGCTACACCTTC.

The chain couples TRBV2 to TRBJ2-1, with 14 bases that match TRBD2. Trimming took 1 base from V and 8 from J; bases not matched to a gene: 7. The CDR3 spans 17 residues. The germline CDR1 and CDR2 sequences are SNHLY and FYNNEI. This chain's CDR3 is CASSEGTSGGPWDEQFF. The CDR3 nucleotides read TGTGCCAGCAGTGAAGGGACTAGCGGGGGGCCCTGGGATGAGCAGTTCTTC.

In DNA, the CDR3 is TGTGCCAGCAGCTTGGCTCCGGGTGGCTACACCTTC. It specifies CASSLAPGGYTF. This chain uses TRBV5-4 with TRBJ1-2, with D uncertain. Germline CDR1 is SGHNT and CDR2 is YYREEE (reference sequence). The length of the CDR3 is 12 residues. The V end was cut by 0 bases, the J end by 7 bases, with 7 bases between. Complete variable domain (other parts from reference TRBV5-4 and TRBJ1-2): ETGVTQSPTHLIKTRGQQVTLRCSSQSGHNTVSWYQQALGQGPQFIFQYYREEENGRGNFPPRFSGLQFPNYSSELNVNALELDDSALYLCASSLAPGGYTFGSGTRLTVV.

This rearrangement joins TRBV18 to TRBJ2-7, with D maybe TRBD2 (5 bases). The CDR3 length is 16 residues. Germline assignment: CDR1 KGHSH and CDR2 LQKENI. V shed 2 bases and J shed 3 bases, with 17 bases lying between them. The CDR3 sequence: CASSPGSAHGNYEQYF. CDR3 sequence (DNA): TGTGCCAGCTCACCAGGGAGTGCCCACGGGAACTACGAGCAGTACTTC.

The chain links TRBV5-8 to TRBJ2-7; 11 bases fit TRBD1. CDR3 length equals 17 residues. Germline V gene data show CDR1 as SGHTS and CDR2 as YDEGEE. V gave up 2 bases and J gave up 0 bases; unmatched junction bases: 7. This CDR3 reads CASSFFPGTGGSYEQYF. CDR3 nucleotide sequence: TGTGCCAGCAGCTTTTTCCCCGGGACAGGGGGCTCCTACGAGCAGTACTTC.

As regards this clone: This sample also contains other DNA sequences that code for the same CDR3. V and J are TRBV5-1 and TRBJ2-7; 11 nucleotides agree with TRBD1. V lost 0 bases and J lost 3; bases outside the gene matches: 2. This CDR3 is built from 15 residues. Per germline, CDR1 SGHRS and CDR2 YFSETQ. In nucleotides, the CDR3 is TGCGCCAGCAGCTTGGGGACAGGGGGCAGCTACGAGCAGTACTTC. Its translation: CASSLGTGGSYEQYF.

V and J are TRBV7-3 and TRBJ2-3, with D perhaps TRBD2 (6 bases). Germline V gene lookup returns CDR1 SGHTA and CDR2 FQGTGA. The CDR3 is 15 amino acids. The V gene lost 5 bases and the J gene lost 3 bases, with 15 bases spanning the gap. CDR3 nucleotide sequence: TGTGCCAGCAGCCTTTGGGGGGAGAGGACAGATACGCAGTATTTT. It translates to CASSLWGERTDTQYF.

V gene TRBV5-6 combines with J gene TRBJ1-1; D remains ambiguous. The CDR3 length is 11 residues. Germline V lookup: CDR1 SGHDT, CDR2 YYEEEE. V was clipped by 4 bases and J by 7 bases, with 8 bases between them. As DNA, the CDR3 is TGTGCCAGCAGCAGGACTAGTGAAGCTTTCTTT. It translates to CASSRTSEAFF. Looking up the rest from reference TRBV5-6 and TRBJ1-1 gives the full variable domain: DAGVTQSPTHLIKTRGQQVTLRCSPKSGHDTVSWYQQALGQGPQFIFQYYEEEERQRGNFPDRFSGHQFPNYSSELNVNALLLGDSALYLCASSRTSEAFFGQGTRLTVV.

This chain connects TRBV7-6 to TRBJ2-1; the match to TRBD2 covers 13 bases. Germline trimming cut 5 bases from V and 4 bases from J; bases unmatched to any gene: 8. Germline-derived CDR1 and CDR2 are SGHVS and FNYEAQ. The CDR3 sequence is 17 residues long. The DNA for the CDR3 is TGTGCCAGCAGCCAACCACTAGCGGGGGGGCAATACAATGAGCAGTTCTTC. Protein: CASSQPLAGGQYNEQFF.

The rearrangement joins TRBV27 to TRBJ2-7, with D tentatively TRBD1 (6 bases). The CDR3 length is 11 residues. V was trimmed by 8 bases and J by 3 bases, leaving 8 bases between them. Germline loops: CDR1 MNHEY, CDR2 SMNVEV (reference sequence). In nucleotides, the CDR3 is TGTGCCAGCGGGACAAACTACGAGCAGTACTTC. It codes for CASGTNYEQYF.

The chain is built from TRBV27 and TRBJ2-7; D is possibly TRBD2 (5 bases). V was pared by 2 bases and J by 4 bases, with 15 bases between. Germline lookup yields CDR1 MNHEY and CDR2 SMNVEV (reference sequence). The CDR3 length is 15 residues. This chain's CDR3 is CASSLEGRPSYEQYF. The DNA of the CDR3 is TGTGCCAGCAGTTTAGAGGGCAGGCCATCTTACGAGCAGTACTTC.